A single sample is the source of the 15 T cell receptor beta chains below, sequenced in a study of OX40 agonist ivuxolimab in advanced cancers. The assay was immunoSEQ multiplex PCR, and TCRdb's table has in-frame clones only and misses some. The sample yields around 60,000 clones, about four fifths seen once. Here the sequenced sample was CD4+ or CD8+ T cells sorted from blood, taken in a trial of the OX40 agonist ivuxolimab. Every receptor here comes from an adult with an advanced solid tumor such as melanoma, head and neck, liver or kidney cancer.

The chain recombines TRBV5-4 with TRBJ1-2; D is unclear. The CDR3 runs to 14 residues. Germline V CDR1 and CDR2: SGHNT, YYREEE (reference sequence). V was shortened by 4 bases and J by 0 bases, with 10 bases between the two germline ends. CDR3 sequence (DNA): TGTGCCAGCAGCCAGCAGGTAGCTAACTATGGCTACACCTTC. Encoded protein: CASSQQVANYGYTF.

In DNA form, the CDR3 reads TGTGCCAGCAGCTTCGAGCAGGAAGCTTTCTTT. Protein: CASSFEQEAFF. V gene TRBV7-2 combines with J gene TRBJ1-1; no clear D. CDR1 and CDR2 (germline): SGHTA, FQGNSA. The CDR3 is made up of 11 amino acids. V was pared by 3 bases and J by 8 bases, with 7 bases between.

This clone was recorded once. CDR3: CASSEDKGLAGGETQYF. As DNA, the CDR3 is TGTGCCAGCAGTGAAGATAAGGGACTAGCGGGGGGAGAGACCCAGTACTTC. The rearrangement uses TRBV6-1 and TRBJ2-5; 15 nucleotides align to TRBD2. The V segment lost 1 base and the J segment 4 bases; nucleotides outside the gene matches: 4. From germline, CDR1 is MNHNS and CDR2 SASEGT. There are 17 residues in the CDR3.

The chain carries TRBV6-1 and TRBJ1-5; D call uncertain. The CDR3 covers 15 residues. V was clipped by 0 bases and J by 4 bases, with 10 bases between them. CDR1 and CDR2 from the germline V gene are MNHNS and SASEGT. The CDR3 DNA follows: TGTGCCAGCAGTGAAGCCTTTGGATGGAATCAGCCCCAGCATTTT. Its translation is CASSEAFGWNQPQHF.

This sequence joins TRBV18 and TRBJ2-1; D call uncertain. This CDR3 has 19 amino acids. Trimming left V 1 base short and J 1 base short, with 20 bases between. Germline V gene data show CDR1 as KGHSH and CDR2 as LQKENI. The chain's CDR3 is CASSPRYRVGIASYNEQFF. CDR3 bases: TGTGCCAGCTCACCACGGTATAGGGTAGGGATCGCGTCCTACAATGAGCAGTTCTTC.

This clone was picked up a small number of times. The chain uses TRBV7-9 and TRBJ2-1, with 10 bases aligning to TRBD2. Per germline, CDR1 SEHNR and CDR2 FQNEAQ (reference sequence). This CDR3 has 16 residues. V lost 4 bases and J lost 7; bases outside the gene matches: 10. CDR3 residues: CASSSNMGLARNEQFF. The CDR3 DNA follows: TGTGCCAGCAGCTCCAATATGGGACTAGCGAGGAATGAGCAGTTCTTC.

V gene TRBV6-6 combines with J gene TRBJ1-1, with D uncertain. Germline V gives CDR1 MNHNY, CDR2 SVGAGI (reference sequence). The CDR3 runs to 13 residues. The V gene lost 6 bases and the J gene lost 4 bases, with 12 bases spanning the gap. This CDR3 is CASSPMRTTEAFF. Here the CDR3 DNA reads TGTGCCAGCAGCCCAATGAGGACCACTGAAGCTTTCTTT.

The chain employs TRBV4-1 and TRBJ2-7; weak D call: TRBD2 (5 bases). Germline CDR1 reads MGHRA; CDR2 reads YSYEKL. The CDR3 is 13 residues long. Trimming stripped 2 bases from V and 4 bases from J, with 9 bases between. CDR3 in amino acids: CASSQKGDYEQYF. The CDR3 nucleotides are TGCGCCAGCAGCCAAAAGGGAGATTACGAGCAGTACTTC.

The gene calls are TRBV7-2 and TRBJ2-7, with TRBD2 matching over 7 bases. CDR3 length: 14 residues. From germline, CDR1 is SGHTA and CDR2 FQGNSA. Trimming removed 5 bases from V and 3 bases from J; junction bases left unmatched: 7. CDR3 DNA: TGTGCCAGCAGCCAGGCTAGCGGCGGCTACGAGCAGTACTTC. Translated, it gives CASSQASGGYEQYF.

The chain uses TRBV18 and TRBJ2-1; no reliable D call. CDR1 KGHSH and CDR2 LQKENI come from the germline V gene. The CDR3 loop spans 11 amino acids. The germline V and J ends were trimmed by 3 bases and 8 bases, with 5 bases remaining between them. CDR3 in amino acids: CASSPNYEQFF. In DNA form, the CDR3 reads TGTGCCAGCTCACCTAACTATGAGCAGTTCTTC.

This chain links TRBV5-8 with TRBJ2-6; D tentatively reads TRBD1 or TRBD2 (5 bases each). The V gene lost 0 bases and the J gene lost 4 bases, with 11 bases spanning the gap. The CDR3 loop spans 16 amino acids. Germline-derived CDR1 and CDR2 are SGHTS and YDEGEE. CDR3 bases: TGTGCCAGCAGCTTGGAAACCGGGACGGGGGCCAACGTCCTGACTTTC. The encoded protein is CASSLETGTGANVLTF. Using reference TRBV5-8 and TRBJ2-6 for the parts outside the CDR3, the full variable domain is EAGVTQSPTHLIKTRGQQATLRCSPISGHTSVYWYQQALGLGLQFLLWYDEGEERNRGNFPPRFSGRQFPNYSSELNVNALELEDSALYLCASSLETGTGANVLTFGAGSRLTVL.

V and J are TRBV27 and TRBJ2-5; TRBD2 aligns across 10 bases. The CDR3 covers 14 residues. Germline V gene data show CDR1 as MNHEY and CDR2 as SMNVEV (reference sequence). With V trimmed by 6 bases and J by 5 bases, 6 bases remained unmatched. CDR3 in DNA: TGTGCCAGCAGCTTAGCGGGGGGCGGGGAGACCCAGTACTTC. Protein product: CASSLAGGGETQYF.

The sample holds a few counts of this clone. The final CDR3 position lacks the conserved phenylalanine or tryptophan, pointing to a likely read error. It is unclear where the CDR3 begins or ends on the DNA, so no DNA is shown, and the CDR3 is as TCRdb lists it. The chain combines TRBV28 with TRBJ1-1; the D call TRBD1 from the table was never checked on the DNA. The CDR3 numbers 11 amino acids, ends counted. Germline lookup yields CDR1 MDHEN and CDR2 SYDVKM. The CDR3 loop reads CASSQTGGFHL.

The chain combines TRBV29-1 with TRBJ1-3, with 9 bases lining up with TRBD1. Germline CDR1 reads SQVTM; CDR2 reads ANQGSEA. The CDR3 extends over 14 amino acids. The ends lost 2 bases at V and 8 bases at J; junction bases unmatched: 7. As DNA, the CDR3 is TGCAGCGTTGAAATTACAGGGGGCGATTACACCATATATTTT. Its protein product is CSVEITGGDYTIYF.

The V and J genes are TRBV6-6 and TRBJ1-2, with 8 positions matching TRBD1. J was trimmed by 4 bases and V by 5 bases; bases with no gene match: 6. Germline-derived CDR1 and CDR2 are MNHNY and SVGAGI (reference sequence). CDR3 length equals 14 residues. The CDR3 bases are TGTGCCAGCAGTCCGGCCGGGACAGGCTATGGCTACACCTTC. Translation: CASSPAGTGYGYTF.